Below are 28 T cell receptor beta chains sequenced from a single sample in a study of T cells after posttransplantation cyclophosphamide. Data came from immunoSEQ multiplex PCR; TCRdb stores just in-frame clones and leaves some out. The sample contains about 16,000 clones, around 85% of which appear only once. Methotrexate plus calcineurin inhibitor accompanied controls' myeloablative marrow transplants; sampling was 1 year later. This specimen was PBMCs, taken after allogeneic stem cell transplant with calcineurin inhibitor and methotrexate. These receptor sequences come from a female patient aged 18-30 years who received an allogeneic stem cell transplant from an unrelated donor, was CMV-positive, and had acute and chronic GVHD. Some T cells may originate from the graft donor.

The table lists this clone with a few counts. This chain links TRBV6-5 with TRBJ2-7; D remains ambiguous. There are 12 residues in the CDR3. Trimming removed 6 bases at V and 2 bases at J, with 8 bases between. CDR1 and CDR2 from the germline V gene are MNHEY and SVGAGI. In nucleotides, the CDR3 is TGTGCCAGCAGCCCAGGAACCTACGAGCAGTACTTC. Translated: CASSPGTYEQYF.

This rearrangement joins TRBV27 to TRBJ1-1; possibly TRBD1 for D (6 bases). The germline CDR1 and CDR2 sequences are MNHEY and SMNVEV (reference sequence). V gave up 2 bases and J gave up 6 bases, with 16 bases separating them. This CDR3 contains 15 residues. CDR3: CASSLVAGAGAEAFF. The CDR3 DNA is TGTGCCAGCAGTTTAGTGGCGGGGGCGGGCGCTGAAGCTTTCTTT.

The genes are TRBV29-1 and TRBJ2-3; the match to TRBD2 covers 10 bases. Losses at the gene ends were 8 bases for V and 4 bases for J; bases not matched to a gene: 6. Per germline, CDR1 SQVTM and CDR2 ANQGSEA. The CDR3 is 13 residues long. CDR3 region: CSCLAGAADTQYF. The CDR3 nucleotides are TGCAGCTGCCTAGCGGGAGCGGCAGATACGCAGTATTTT.

The chain employs TRBV19 and TRBJ2-5; 10 bases map to TRBD2. This CDR3 has 16 amino acids. Germline V lookup: CDR1 LNHDA, CDR2 SQIVND (reference sequence). Trimming at V came to 3 bases and at J to 2 bases, leaving 6 bases not matched to a gene. The CDR3 nucleotides read TGTGCCAGTAGTATTGGAAAAGCGGGAGGGCAAGAGACCCAGTACTTC. Its translation: CASSIGKAGGQETQYF.

V and J are TRBV27 and TRBJ1-1; TRBD1 matches 8 bases. The CDR3 runs 13 residues. The germline V gene encodes CDR1 MNHEY and CDR2 SMNVEV (reference sequence). V lost 6 bases and J lost 4; bases outside the gene matches: 4. For the CDR3, the DNA is TGTGCCAGCAGCATGACAGGGGTCACTGAAGCTTTCTTT. This gives the protein CASSMTGVTEAFF.

The V call is TRBV10-3, the J call TRBJ2-1; 8 bases agree with TRBD2. CDR3 length equals 13 residues. The junction had 1 base not matched to a gene; V was cut back by 2 bases and J by 7 bases. Germline V CDR1 and CDR2: ENHRY, SYGVKD. The CDR3 DNA reads as TGTGCCATCAGTGAGCGGGGGGGAAATGAGCAGTTCTTC. It is translated as CAISERGGNEQFF.

V usage is TRBV5-1 and J usage is TRBJ2-1; 8 positions match TRBD2. This CDR3 region has 17 residues. Germline CDR1 and CDR2: SGHRS and YFSETQ. The V gene end was trimmed by 1 base and the J gene end by 3 bases; junction bases not matched to a gene: 9. CDR3 coding DNA: TGCGCCAGCAGCTTGAGATTAGCGGGGCCTCACTACAATGAGCAGTTCTTC. It codes for CASSLRLAGPHYNEQFF.

This rearrangement joins TRBV7-9 to TRBJ2-3; 7 bases agree with TRBD2. Germline loops: CDR1 SEHNR, CDR2 FQNEAQ (reference sequence). This CDR3 comprises 14 residues. Trimming at V came to 6 bases and at J to 1 base, leaving 4 bases not matched to a gene. This CDR3 is CASRSSGRTDTQYF. For the CDR3, the DNA is TGTGCCAGCAGATCTAGCGGACGCACAGATACGCAGTATTTT.

CDR3 sequence: CASSYTDTEAFF. CDR3 DNA: TGTGCCAGCAGCTATACGGACACTGAAGCTTTCTTT. The J gene is TRBJ1-1, the V gene TRBV7-9; D remains unclear. Germline CDR1 and CDR2: SEHNR and FQNEAQ (reference sequence). The CDR3 covers 12 residues. V lost 4 bases, J lost 3 bases, and 6 bases lay in between.

On this clone: Relative to the germline gene, one junction end is altered; a read error may explain this. The chain has TRBV7-8 and TRBJ2-7; D not resolved. Germline V gene data show CDR1 as SGHVS and CDR2 as FQNEAQ. The CDR3 has 16 amino acids. The CDR3 nucleotides are TGTGCCAGCAGTTTAGATCACAGTAGGAACTCCTACGAGCAGTACTTC. Residues: CASSLDHSRNSYEQYF. The full variable domain, rest sourced from reference TRBV7-8 and TRBJ2-7, is GAGVSQSPRYKVAKRGQDVALRCDPISGHVSLFWYQQALGQGPEFLTYFQNEAQLDKSGLPSDRFFAERPEGSVSTLKIQRTQQEDSAVYLCASSLDHSRNSYEQYFGPGTRLTVT.

The sample holds one count of this clone. This rearrangement joins TRBV4-1 to TRBJ1-2; 10 nucleotides agree with TRBD1. Germline-derived CDR1 and CDR2 are MGHRA and YSYEKL. The CDR3 is 15 amino acids. V was clipped by 1 base and J by 5 bases; unmatched bases: 4. The CDR3 region has the DNA TGCGCCAGCAGCCAAGGACAGGGGGCTGGATATGGCTACACCTTC. This translates into CASSQGQGAGYGYTF.

The rearrangement links TRBV5-1 to TRBJ2-3, with TRBD1 as a possible D gene (5 bases). Between the trimmed V and J ends, which lost 4 bases and 6 bases, there was a span of 18 bases. The CDR3 loop spans 15 amino acids. In germline, CDR1 is SGHRS, CDR2 YFSETQ. CDR3 protein: CASSAGPTGVDTQYF. CDR3 DNA sequence: TGCGCCAGCAGCGCCGGCCCCACAGGAGTGGATACGCAGTATTTT.

This clone was picked up a small number of times. V gene TRBV6-6 combines with J gene TRBJ1-1; 7 nucleotides align to TRBD1. Trimming at V came to 6 bases and at J to 1 base, leaving 5 bases not matched to a gene. CDR3 length: 14 amino acids. Germline V CDR1 and CDR2: MNHNY, SVGAGI (reference sequence). DNA for the CDR3: TGTGCCAGCAGCGTTACAGGGGCGAACACTGAAGCTTTCTTT. It is translated as CASSVTGANTEAFF.

This clone was counted once. This sequence joins TRBV29-1 and TRBJ2-7, with 10 bases identical to TRBD2. Germline V gene sequence: CDR1 SQVTM, CDR2 ANQGSEA. The V gene end was trimmed by 4 bases and the J gene end by 4 bases; junction bases not matched to a gene: 10. The CDR3 has 15 amino acids. CDR3 protein: CSVVSSGSKSYEQYF. The CDR3 DNA is TGCAGCGTTGTTTCTAGCGGGAGTAAGTCTTACGAGCAGTACTTC.

The chain employs TRBV6-1 and TRBJ1-2, with no clear D. The germline CDR1 and CDR2 sequences are MNHNS and SASEGT. This CDR3 contains 13 residues. V was cut by 3 bases and J by 6 bases, with 11 bases left in between. CDR3 nucleotides: TGTGCCAGCAGTGACCTGAACCGGGATGGCTACACCTTC. Its translation: CASSDLNRDGYTF.

The rearrangement uses TRBV30 and TRBJ2-7, with 8 bases that match TRBD2. Germline-derived CDR1 and CDR2 are GTSNPN and SVGIG (reference sequence). This CDR3 is built from 14 residues. Trimming cost V 2 bases and J 4 bases; bases outside gene matches: 7. CDR3 coding DNA: TGTGCCTGGAGTATAGGGAGCGGGGGTTACGAGCAGTACTTC. Residues: CAWSIGSGGYEQYF.

The J gene is TRBJ2-1, the V gene TRBV6-5, with D hard to call. V lost 6 bases, J lost 0 bases, and 12 bases lay in between. This CDR3 spans 15 amino acids. Germline V gene lookup returns CDR1 MNHEY and CDR2 SVGAGI. Here the CDR3 reads CASSRLYPSYNEQFF. In DNA, the CDR3 is TGTGCCAGCAGCCGACTCTACCCCTCCTACAATGAGCAGTTCTTC.

This chain links TRBV4-1 with TRBJ2-3; 7 nucleotides agree with TRBD1. Germline V gives CDR1 MGHRA, CDR2 YSYEKL. Trimming cost V 1 base and J 3 bases; bases outside gene matches: 13. The CDR3 runs to 18 residues. CDR3 protein: CASSQGGQALEGTDTQYF. Here the CDR3 DNA reads TGCGCCAGCAGCCAAGGCGGACAGGCGCTTGAGGGGACAGATACGCAGTATTTT.

The genes are TRBV9 and TRBJ1-3; TRBD1 might be the D (5 bases). Germline V gives CDR1 SGDLS, CDR2 YYNGEE. V lost 0 bases and J 2 bases, leaving 6 bases between the germline ends. CDR3 size: 14 residues. Here the CDR3 reads CASSVGGAGNTIYF. The CDR3 DNA sequence: TGTGCCAGCAGCGTAGGGGGGGCTGGAAACACCATATATTTT.

This clone turned up a few times. This chain connects TRBV19 to TRBJ1-5, with TRBD1 matching over 9 bases. Germline lookup yields CDR1 LNHDA and CDR2 SQIVND (reference sequence). This CDR3 spans 16 amino acids. V trimming: 0 bases; J trimming: 5 bases; junction bases outside the gene matches: 5. CDR3 loop: CASSIDSGTGYQPQHF. The CDR3 DNA reads as TGTGCCAGTAGTATAGACTCCGGGACAGGGTATCAGCCCCAGCATTTT.

The chain employs TRBV7-6 and TRBJ2-3; D remains ambiguous. The CDR3 covers 15 residues. V was cut by 5 bases and J by 0 bases, with 12 bases left in between. Germline loops: CDR1 SGHVS, CDR2 FNYEAQ. The CDR3 nucleotides are TGTGCCAGCAGCCTCGAGAGTTTTAGCACAGATACGCAGTATTTT. It codes for CASSLESFSTDTQYF.

The rearrangement links TRBV19 to TRBJ2-7; the match to TRBD2 covers 13 bases. CDR1 is LNHDA, CDR2 SQIVND, per germline (reference sequence). The CDR3 is made up of 14 amino acids. The ends lost 6 bases at V and 5 bases at J; junction bases unmatched: 4. In nucleotides, the CDR3 is TGTGCCAGTAGCCATGGGACTAGCGGGAACGAGCAGTACTTC. This gives the protein CASSHGTSGNEQYF.

The gene calls are TRBV7-2 and TRBJ2-3, with 8 bases identical to TRBD2. This CDR3 region has 17 residues. J gave up 0 bases and V 5 bases, and 10 bases lay outside the gene matches. Germline lookup yields CDR1 SGHTA and CDR2 FQGNSA. This CDR3 reads CASSPGGASGSTDTQYF. CDR3 bases: TGTGCCAGCAGCCCGGGGGGGGCTAGCGGAAGCACAGATACGCAGTATTTT.

The chain couples TRBV7-2 to TRBJ2-1; weak D call: TRBD2 (5 bases). V shed 0 bases and J shed 9 bases, with 15 bases lying between them. The CDR3 has 15 amino acids. Germline assignment: CDR1 SGHTA and CDR2 FQGNSA. CDR3 coding DNA: TGTGCCAGCAGCTTAGCGTTGGGAGCGACCAGTGAGCAGTTCTTC. Residues: CASSLALGATSEQFF.

V gene TRBV7-8 combines with J gene TRBJ2-7; D unresolved. Per germline, CDR1 SGHVS and CDR2 FQNEAQ. The CDR3 spans 14 residues. V was clipped by 5 bases and J by 3 bases, with 14 bases between them. Written as DNA, the CDR3 is TGTGCCAGCAGCCCCGCCCTAGGAAACTACGAGCAGTACTTC. It encodes CASSPALGNYEQYF.

The genes are TRBV19 and TRBJ2-1; TRBD1 agrees at 8 bases. CDR3 size: 15 residues. Germline V gene data show CDR1 as LNHDA and CDR2 as SQIVND (reference sequence). Trimming took 7 bases from V and 0 from J; bases not matched to a gene: 5. CDR3 protein: CASKDTGGSYNEQFF. Written as DNA, the CDR3 is TGTGCCAGTAAGGACACAGGGGGCTCCTACAATGAGCAGTTCTTC.

V usage is TRBV19 and J usage is TRBJ1-1, with no clear D. This CDR3 is 13 amino acids long. Trimming pared 8 bases from V and 1 base from J, leaving 11 bases between. Germline V lookup: CDR1 LNHDA, CDR2 SQIVND (reference sequence). CDR3 amino acids: CASSWLANTEAFF. The DNA for the CDR3 is TGTGCCAGTTCATGGTTGGCGAACACTGAAGCTTTCTTT.

V gene TRBV19 combines with J gene TRBJ2-7; 7 nucleotides align to TRBD2. The CDR3 has 13 residues. V was clipped by 8 bases and J by 7 bases; unmatched bases: 11. Germline V gene lookup returns CDR1 LNHDA and CDR2 SQIVND (reference sequence). CDR3 region: CASAQGTGGEQYF. DNA of the CDR3: TGTGCCAGTGCCCAGGGTACGGGAGGTGAGCAGTACTTC. The variable domain in full, completed from reference TRBV19 and TRBJ2-7, reads DGGITQSPKYLFRKEGQNVTLSCEQNLNHDAMYWYRQDPGQGLRLIYYSQIVNDFQKGDIAEGYSVSREKKESFPLTVTSAQKNPTAFYLCASAQGTGGEQYFGPGTRLTVT.